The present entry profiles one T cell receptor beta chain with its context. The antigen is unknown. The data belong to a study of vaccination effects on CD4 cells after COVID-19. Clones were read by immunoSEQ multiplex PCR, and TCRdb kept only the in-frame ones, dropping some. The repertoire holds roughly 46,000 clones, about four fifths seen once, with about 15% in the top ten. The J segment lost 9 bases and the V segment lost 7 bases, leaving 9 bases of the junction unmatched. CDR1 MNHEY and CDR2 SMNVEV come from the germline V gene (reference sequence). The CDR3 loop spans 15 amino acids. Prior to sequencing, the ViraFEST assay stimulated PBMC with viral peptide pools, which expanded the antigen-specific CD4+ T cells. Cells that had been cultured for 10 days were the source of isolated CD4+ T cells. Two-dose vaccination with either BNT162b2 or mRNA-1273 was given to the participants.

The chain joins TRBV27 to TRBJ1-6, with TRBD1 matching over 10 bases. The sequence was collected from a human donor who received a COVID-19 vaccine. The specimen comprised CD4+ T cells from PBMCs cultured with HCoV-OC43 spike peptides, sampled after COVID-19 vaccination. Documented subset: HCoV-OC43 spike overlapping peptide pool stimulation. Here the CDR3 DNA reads TGTGCCAGCACTCAACTCGGGACAGGGGTTTCACCCCTCCACTTT. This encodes CASTQLGTGVSPLHF.